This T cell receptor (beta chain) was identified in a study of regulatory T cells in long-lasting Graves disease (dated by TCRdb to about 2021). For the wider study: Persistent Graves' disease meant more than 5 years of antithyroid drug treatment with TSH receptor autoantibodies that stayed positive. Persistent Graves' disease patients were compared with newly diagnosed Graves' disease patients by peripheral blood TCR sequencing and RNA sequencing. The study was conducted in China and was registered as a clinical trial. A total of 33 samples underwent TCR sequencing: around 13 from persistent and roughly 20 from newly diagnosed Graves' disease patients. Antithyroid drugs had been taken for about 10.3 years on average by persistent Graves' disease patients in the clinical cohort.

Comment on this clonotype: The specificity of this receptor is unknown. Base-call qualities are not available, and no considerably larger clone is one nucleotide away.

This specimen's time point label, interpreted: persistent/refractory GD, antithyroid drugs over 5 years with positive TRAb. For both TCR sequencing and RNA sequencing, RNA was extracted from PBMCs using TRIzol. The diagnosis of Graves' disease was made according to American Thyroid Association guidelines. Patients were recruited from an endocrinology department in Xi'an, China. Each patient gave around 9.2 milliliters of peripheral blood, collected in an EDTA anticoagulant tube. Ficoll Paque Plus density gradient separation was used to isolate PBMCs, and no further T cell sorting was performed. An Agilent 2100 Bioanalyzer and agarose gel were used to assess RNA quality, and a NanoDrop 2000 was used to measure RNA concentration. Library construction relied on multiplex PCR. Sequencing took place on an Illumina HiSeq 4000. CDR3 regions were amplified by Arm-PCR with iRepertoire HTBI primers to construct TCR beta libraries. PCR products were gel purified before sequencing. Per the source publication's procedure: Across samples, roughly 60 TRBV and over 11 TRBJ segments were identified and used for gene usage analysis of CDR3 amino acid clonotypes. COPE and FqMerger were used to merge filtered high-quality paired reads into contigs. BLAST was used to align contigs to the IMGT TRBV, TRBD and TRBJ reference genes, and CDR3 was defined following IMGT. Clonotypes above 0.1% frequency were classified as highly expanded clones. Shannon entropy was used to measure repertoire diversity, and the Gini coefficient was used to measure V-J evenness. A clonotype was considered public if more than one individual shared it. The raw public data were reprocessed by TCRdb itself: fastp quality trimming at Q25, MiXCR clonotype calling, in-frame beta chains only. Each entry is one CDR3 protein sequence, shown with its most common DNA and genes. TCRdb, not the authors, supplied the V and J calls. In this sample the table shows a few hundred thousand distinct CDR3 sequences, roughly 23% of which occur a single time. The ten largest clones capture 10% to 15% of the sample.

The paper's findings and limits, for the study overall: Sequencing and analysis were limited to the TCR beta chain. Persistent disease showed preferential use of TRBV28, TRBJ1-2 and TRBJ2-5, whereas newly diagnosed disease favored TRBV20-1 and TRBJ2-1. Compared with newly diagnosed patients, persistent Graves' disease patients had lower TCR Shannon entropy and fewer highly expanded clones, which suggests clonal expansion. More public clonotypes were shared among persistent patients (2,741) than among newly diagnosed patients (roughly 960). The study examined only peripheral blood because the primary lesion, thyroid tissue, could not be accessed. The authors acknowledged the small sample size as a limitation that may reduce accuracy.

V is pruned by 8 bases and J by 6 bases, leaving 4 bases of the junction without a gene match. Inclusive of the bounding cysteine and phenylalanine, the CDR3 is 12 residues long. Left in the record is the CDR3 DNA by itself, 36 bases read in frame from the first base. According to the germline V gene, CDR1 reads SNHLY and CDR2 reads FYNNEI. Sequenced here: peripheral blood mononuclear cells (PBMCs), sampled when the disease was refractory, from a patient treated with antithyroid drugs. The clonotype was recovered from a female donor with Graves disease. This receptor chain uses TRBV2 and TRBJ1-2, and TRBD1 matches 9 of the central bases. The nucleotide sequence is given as TGTGCCAGCGGGACAGGGAGAGATGGCTACACCTTC. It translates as CASGTGRDGYTF. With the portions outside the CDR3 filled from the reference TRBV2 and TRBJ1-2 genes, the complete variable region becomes EPEVTQTPSHQVTQMGQEVILRCVPISNHLYFYWYRQILGQKVEFLVSFYNNEISEKSEIFDDQFSVERPDGSNFTLKIRSTKLEDSAMYFCASGTGRDGYTFGSGTRLTVV.